These T cell receptor beta chains were read from a single sample in a study of blood T cell repertoires in COVID-19. Clones were sequenced by immunoSEQ multiplex PCR, and TCRdb holds only the in-frame ones, with some missing. Seen here are 200,000 to 300,000 clones, around nine tenths observed once, and the top ten hold 1.5% to 2%. Sequenced sample: peripheral blood. These receptors originate from a woman aged 55 to 70 who had recovered from COVID-19. The CDR3 runs from the conserved cysteine through the conserved F or W. D genes are given only for firm matches. The listing skips clone size in some rows; elsewhere it reads once, few, many or a size class.

j_gene,abundance,v_gene,d_gene,CDR3nt,CDR3aa
TRBJ2-7,NA,TRBV28,TRBD1,TGTGCCAGCAGACCTACAGGGGGCGATACCTACGAGCAGTACTTC,CASRPTGGDTYEQYF
TRBJ1-1,NA,TRBV6-5,TRBD1,TGTGCCAGCAGTCCCCGGACAGGGGGTGCTTTCTTT,CASSPRTGGAFF
TRBJ2-3,NA,TRBV28,NA,TGTGCCAGCAGGCGGGGTGGCACAGATACGCAGTATTTT,CASRRGGTDTQYF
TRBJ2-3,NA,TRBV6-5,TRBD1,TGTGCCAGCAGCGACAGGGCGGGTCAAGATACGCAGTATTTT,CASSDRAGQDTQYF
TRBJ2-7,NA,TRBV5-1,TRBD1,TGCGCCAGCAGCTCAGGGGACAGGGGCCACGAGCAGTACTTC,CASSSGDRGHEQYF
TRBJ2-3,once,TRBV7-9,NA,TGTGCCAGCAGCTTACCTTTCGGCCAGGTCGGCACAGATACGCAGTATTTT,CASSLPFGQVGTDTQYF
TRBJ1-1,NA,TRBV19,NA,TGTGCCAGTAGTATGCTGTACAGTAACACTGAAGCTTTCTTT,CASSMLYSNTEAFF
TRBJ2-7,NA,TRBV11-1,NA,TGTGCCAGCAGCCCCGAAGGGGGGGCCCCCTACGAGCAGTACTTC,CASSPEGGAPYEQYF
TRBJ1-2,NA,TRBV6-5,NA,TGTGCCAGCCGACGATCCCAGGGTTCAAGCTACACCTTC,CASRRSQGSSYTF
TRBJ2-2,NA,TRBV5-1,TRBD2,TGCGCCAGCAGCCCCACACTAGCGGCGGACACCGGGGAGCTGTTTTTT,CASSPTLAADTGELFF
TRBJ2-7,NA,TRBV10-3,TRBD1,TGTGCCATCAGTCCGAATATACCGGGACAGGGATACGAGCAGTACTTC,CAISPNIPGQGYEQYF
TRBJ2-7,NA,TRBV5-6,NA,TGTGCCAGCAGCTTTCAGGGGTCAGCCTACGAGCAGTACTTC,CASSFQGSAYEQYF
TRBJ1-5,NA,TRBV27,NA,TGTGCCAGCAGTCAAAAACCCAGGCAGCCCCAGCATTTT,CASSQKPRQPQHF
TRBJ2-7,NA,TRBV4-3,TRBD1,TGCGCCAGCAGCCCAGGGACAGGGTCTTACGAGCAGTACTTC,CASSPGTGSYEQYF
TRBJ2-5,NA,TRBV18,NA,TGTGCCAGCTTTAGATCCTCCGAAGAGACCCAGTACTTC,CASFRSSEETQYF
TRBJ2-7,NA,TRBV6-5,TRBD1,TGTGCCACGGGGGACAGGGGCTACGAGCAGTACTTC,CATGDRGYEQYF
TRBJ2-5,NA,TRBV27,NA,TGTGCCAGCAGTCGATATAGGGGCCCCGTAGAGACCCAGTACTTC,CASSRYRGPVETQYF
TRBJ1-5,NA,TRBV4-1,TRBD1,TGCGCCAGCAGCCAACTACCGGGACAGGGAAATCAGCCCCAGCATTTT,CASSQLPGQGNQPQHF
TRBJ2-3,NA,TRBV7-2,TRBD2,TGTGCCAGCAGCTTAGAGGGTTCTAGCGGGGGGGCTGGAGATACGCAGTATTTT,CASSLEGSSGGAGDTQYF
TRBJ2-5,NA,TRBV28,TRBD2,TGTGCCAGCAGTCCTGGAGTGGGGACGGGAGGGACCCAGTACTTC,CASSPGVGTGGTQYF
TRBJ2-7,NA,TRBV5-4,NA,TGTGCCAGCAGCGCGCGGGGACCAAGCTACGAGCAGTACTTC,CASSARGPSYEQYF
TRBJ2-1,NA,TRBV19,NA,TGTGCCAGTAGTATCAGAGGACATAACAATGAGCAGTTCTTC,CASSIRGHNNEQFF
TRBJ2-4,once,TRBV24-1,NA,TGTGCCACCAGTGACGCCGCAGGGTCGGGAAACATTCAGTACTTC,CATSDAAGSGNIQYF
TRBJ2-3,NA,TRBV10-3,NA,TGTGCCATCAGTGAGTCGGGCCGCACAGATACGCAGTATTTT,CAISESGRTDTQYF